The 4 T cell receptor beta chains below were found in one sample sequenced in a study of CD8 T cells in Susac syndrome. Reverse transcription of about 0.45 to 1 ug RNA was performed with random hexamers. TCRdb called the immunoSEQ multiplex PCR reads again in MiXCR, with one record for every CDR3 protein. The sample has a few hundred thousand distinct CDR3 sequences, about 89% seen once; the top ten hold 0.18%. Material: CD8+ T cells from PBMCs. The receptor set was obtained from a human donor with multiple sclerosis.

The gene calls are TRBV19 and TRBJ1-5; D possibly corresponds to TRBD1 (5 bases). The V gene lost 9 bases and the J gene lost 3 bases, with 9 bases spanning the gap. CDR1 is LNHDA, CDR2 SQIVND, per germline (reference sequence). The CDR3 extends over 12 amino acids. The CDR3 protein is CASGGINQPQHF. The CDR3 region has the DNA TGTGCCAGCGGGGGGATCAATCAGCCCCAGCATTTT.

V is TRBV7-9 and J is TRBJ2-5; D unclear. Germline V lookup: CDR1 SEHNR, CDR2 FQNEAQ (reference sequence). The CDR3 has 14 amino acids. The ends were cut back, 4 bases at V and 0 bases at J, with 9 bases in the middle. CDR3 coding DNA: TGTGCCAGCAGCTCTAATAATGACCAAGAGACCCAGTACTTC. Encoded protein: CASSSNNDQETQYF.

The V call is TRBV9, the J call TRBJ2-2; 7 bases are shared with TRBD2. This CDR3 contains 16 residues. Germline values: CDR1 SGDLS, CDR2 YYNGEE. V shed 0 bases and J 1 base; nucleotides not matched to a gene: 3. The CDR3 loop is CASSVEGGGNTGELFF. CDR3 nucleotides: TGTGCCAGCAGCGTAGAAGGCGGGGGGAACACCGGGGAGCTGTTTTTT.

The rearrangement joins TRBV7-9 to TRBJ1-1; unclear D gene. CDR1 is SEHNR and CDR2 is FQNEAQ in the germline V gene (reference sequence). This CDR3 has 13 amino acids. Trimming pared 5 bases from V and 8 bases from J, leaving 15 bases between. The CDR3 reads CASSPLKGREAFF. Here the CDR3 DNA reads TGTGCCAGCAGCCCGCTGAAAGGGAGAGAAGCTTTCTTT.